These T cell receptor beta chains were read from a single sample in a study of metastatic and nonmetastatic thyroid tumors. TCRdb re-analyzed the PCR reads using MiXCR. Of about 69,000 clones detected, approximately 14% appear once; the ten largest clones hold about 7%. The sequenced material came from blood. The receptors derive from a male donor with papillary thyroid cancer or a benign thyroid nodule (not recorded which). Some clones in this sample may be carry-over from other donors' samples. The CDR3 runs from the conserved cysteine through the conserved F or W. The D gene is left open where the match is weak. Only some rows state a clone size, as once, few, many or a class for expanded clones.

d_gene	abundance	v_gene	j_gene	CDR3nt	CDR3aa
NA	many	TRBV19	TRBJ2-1	TGTGCCAGTGGACAGGGACTAGGCTCCTACAATGAGCAGTTCTTC	CASGQGLGSYNEQFF
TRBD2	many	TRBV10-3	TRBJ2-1	TGTGCCATCAGTGAGTCGGAGCGGAGGACTAGCGGCAATGAGCAGTTCTTC	CAISESERRTSGNEQFF
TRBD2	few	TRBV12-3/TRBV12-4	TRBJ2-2	TGTGCCAGCAATCGACTAGCGGGAGAGAACACCGGGGAGTTGTTTTTT	CASNRLAGENTGELFF
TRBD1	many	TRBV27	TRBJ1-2	TGTGCCAGCAGCCAACGACAGGGTAGCTATGGCTACACCTTC	CASSQRQGSYGYTF
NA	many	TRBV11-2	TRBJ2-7	TGTGCCAGCAGCTTAGGCCTCTTTCACGAGCAGTACTTC	CASSLGLFHEQYF
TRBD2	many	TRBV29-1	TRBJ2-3	TGCAGCGGGGGGGCGGGGGGACTATATACGCAGTATTTT	CSGGAGGLYTQYF
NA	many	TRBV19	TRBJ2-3	TGTGCCAGTAGTATAGACCGCGGGACCAGCCCAGATACGCAGTATTTT	CASSIDRGTSPDTQYF
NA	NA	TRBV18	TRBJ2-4	TGTGCCAGCTCACCACTGACATGCACATCCAACATTCAGTACTTC	CASSPLTCTSNIQYF
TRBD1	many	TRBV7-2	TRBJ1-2	TGTGCCAGCAGCTTAGCGTACAGGGGGGGGATCGACTATGGCTACACCTTC	CASSLAYRGGIDYGYTF
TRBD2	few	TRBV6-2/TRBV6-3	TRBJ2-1	TGTGCCACCACGGGGGGGGGGTCCTACAATGAGCAGTTATTC	CATTGGGSYNEQLF
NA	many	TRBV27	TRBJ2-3	TGTGCCAGCAGTTCGCAAGGACAATTCACAGATACGCAGTATTTT	CASSSQGQFTDTQYF
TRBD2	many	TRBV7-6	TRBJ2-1	TGTGCCAGCAGCCTTAGCGGGGGGGACAATGAGCAGTTCTTC	CASSLSGGDNEQFF
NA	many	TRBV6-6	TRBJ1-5	TGTGCCAGCAGTTACTCGGGCAGGGCCCCTCTAGGACAGCCCCAGCATTTT	CASSYSGRAPLGQPQHF
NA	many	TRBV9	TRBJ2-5	TGTGCCAGCAGCGTAGCCGGGGCTCAAGAGACCCAGTACTTC	CASSVAGAQETQYF
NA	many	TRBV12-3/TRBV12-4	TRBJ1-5	TGTGCCAGCAGTCGGGATAGGGATCAGCCCCAGCATTTT	CASSRDRDQPQHF
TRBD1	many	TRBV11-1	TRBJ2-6	TGTGCCAGCAGCTTAGGGAGACAGGGCCGGGCTGGGGCCAACGTCCTGACTTTC	CASSLGRQGRAGANVLTF